One sample yielded the 15 T cell receptor beta chains listed below, sequenced in a study of identical twins. TCRdb re-called the 5' RACE reads through MiXCR, storing one row per CDR3 protein. The sample has about 720,000 distinct CDR3 sequences; roughly 8% are singletons. The data were also submitted as part of a second study, on yellow fever vaccine responses in identical twins.

Sequenced input: PBMCs. The receptor source for this set is a woman younger than 30 in good health.

This clonotype has a handful of counts. The J gene is TRBJ2-2, the V gene TRBV12-3 or TRBV12-4; TRBD1 is a possible D gene (6 bases). There are 15 residues in the CDR3. The V gene lost 5 bases and the J gene lost 4 bases, with 14 bases spanning the gap. CDR3 sequence (DNA): TGTGCCAGCAGTCGTGGCAGGGGCAGCACCGGGGAGCTGTTTTTT. It encodes CASSRGRGSTGELFF.

This clonotype has a count of ten or more. This chain uses TRBV10-2 with TRBJ2-1; no clear D gene. The germline V and J ends were trimmed by 2 bases and 7 bases, with 9 bases remaining between them. The CDR3 consists of 13 residues. In germline, CDR1 is WSHSY, CDR2 SAAADI. CDR3 DNA: TGCGCCAGCAGTGAGGACTCTTTAAATGAGCAGTTCTTC. Its protein is CASSEDSLNEQFF.

The chain uses TRBV2 and TRBJ2-7; D ambiguous. The CDR3 extends over 13 amino acids. Germline CDR1 and CDR2: SNHLY and FYNNEI. Trimming took 0 bases from V and 4 from J, leaving 7 bases between them. This chain's CDR3 is CASSEAADYEQYF. The CDR3 coding sequence is TGTGCCAGCAGTGAAGCGGCCGATTACGAGCAGTACTTC.

The rearrangement links TRBV4-2 to TRBJ2-1; 16 positions agree with TRBD2. Unmatched junction bases numbered 4, after V lost 4 bases and J lost 1 base. Per germline, CDR1 LGHNA and CDR2 YNFKEQ. The CDR3 covers 18 residues. The CDR3 DNA reads TGTGCCAGCAGCCCGGGACTAGCGGGGGGGCGGTCCTACAATGAGCAGTTCTTC. Translating it yields CASSPGLAGGRSYNEQFF.

This clonotype was seen many times. This chain joins TRBV12-3 or TRBV12-4 and TRBJ1-1; D ambiguous. Trimming left V 7 bases short and J 5 bases short, with 14 bases between. The CDR3 runs to 13 residues. Written as DNA, the CDR3 is TGTGCCAGCACCCAAGCGAGAGGAACTGAAGCTTTCTTT. Protein: CASTQARGTEAFF.

The chain couples TRBV12-3 or TRBV12-4 to TRBJ1-2, with D perhaps TRBD1 (5 bases). Trimming pared 6 bases from V and 4 bases from J, leaving 18 bases between. This CDR3 has 15 amino acids. The CDR3 DNA reads TGTGCCAGCAGGTCAGGACGGGCGAGGGGCTATGGCTACACCTTC. As protein: CASRSGRARGYGYTF.

This clonotype was picked up many times. The V and J genes are TRBV4-3 and TRBJ2-1; D call uncertain. V lost 1 base, J lost 5 bases, and 9 bases lay in between. Germline CDR1 reads LGHNA; CDR2 reads YSLEER. The CDR3 consists of 14 residues. CDR3 in DNA: TGCGCCAGCAGCCAAGCGGATAGTAACAATGAGCAGTTCTTC. Amino acids: CASSQADSNNEQFF.

This clonotype was detected only a few times. The chain has TRBV6-5 and TRBJ2-2; 10 nucleotides agree with TRBD1. V lost 2 bases and J lost 6; bases outside the gene matches: 6. The CDR3 is made up of 16 amino acids. Germline V gene data show CDR1 as MNHEY and CDR2 as SVGAGI. CDR3 nucleotide sequence: TGTGCCAGCAGTTACGCCGGGACAGGGGTCTCCGGGGAGCTGTTTTTT. Protein sequence: CASSYAGTGVSGELFF.

The chain uses TRBV9 and TRBJ1-3; D not certain. V lost 0 bases to trimming and J lost 0 bases, with 10 bases between them. Looked up from germline, CDR1 is SGDLS and CDR2 is YYNGEE. The CDR3 contains 16 residues. Here the CDR3 DNA reads TGTGCCAGCAGCGTAGCTTCCGGCAGCTCTGGAAACACCATATATTTT. Protein sequence: CASSVASGSSGNTIYF.

J is TRBJ2-1 and V is TRBV7-9; 8 positions match TRBD1. Germline V gives CDR1 SEHNR, CDR2 FQNEAQ (reference sequence). The CDR3 sequence is 16 residues long. With V trimmed by 4 bases and J by 4 bases, 9 bases remained unmatched. Here the CDR3 DNA reads TGTGCCAGCAGCTCACAAGACAGGGGCCTATACAATGAGCAGTTCTTC. Amino acid sequence: CASSSQDRGLYNEQFF.

The table lists this clonotype with a few counts. The V call is TRBV5-4, the J call TRBJ2-2; 9 bases map to TRBD2. The germline V gene encodes CDR1 SGHNT and CDR2 YYREEE (reference sequence). With 4 bases clipped from V and 2 bases from J, the junction kept 9 bases outside the gene matches. The CDR3 has 17 residues. The CDR3 loop is CASSRNSGLANTGELFF. Here the CDR3 DNA reads TGTGCCAGCAGCCGGAATTCGGGACTAGCCAACACCGGGGAGCTGTTTTTT.

The rearrangement links TRBV20-1 to TRBJ2-2, with D hard to call. Trimming took 3 bases from V and 0 from J, leaving 14 bases between them. This CDR3 region has 16 residues. CDR1 is DFQATT, CDR2 SNEGSKA, per germline (reference sequence). The CDR3 loop reads CSARAANLANTGELFF. In nucleotides, the CDR3 is TGCAGTGCTAGGGCGGCTAACCTAGCGAACACCGGGGAGCTGTTTTTT.

In its sample, this clonotype was seen a few times. The rearrangement joins TRBV7-9 to TRBJ2-7; possibly TRBD1 or TRBD2 for D (6 bases each). There are 17 residues in the CDR3. Deletions cut 2 bases from V and 6 bases from J, with 23 bases between. Germline V lookup: CDR1 SEHNR, CDR2 FQNEAQ (reference sequence). CDR3 sequence: CASSLSLQLAGGGEQYF. The CDR3 DNA reads as TGTGCCAGCAGCTTAAGTCTCCAACTAGCTGGGGGCGGCGAGCAGTACTTC. Full variable domain (missing parts from reference TRBV7-9 and TRBJ2-7): DTGVSQNPRHKITKRGQNVTFRCDPISEHNRLYWYRQTLGQGPEFLTYFQNEAQLEKSRLLSDRFSAERPKGSFSTLEIQRTEQGDSAMYLCASSLSLQLAGGGEQYFGPGTRLTVT.

The genes are TRBV24-1 and TRBJ2-2; D is uncertain. Germline assignment: CDR1 KGHDR and CDR2 SFDVKD. There are 15 residues in the CDR3. V was clipped by 4 bases and J by 7 bases, with 15 bases between them. CDR3 sequence (DNA): TGTGCCACCAGTGACTCCCGGGCTCAAGTCGGGGAGCTGTTTTTT. The encoded protein is CATSDSRAQVGELFF.

This clonotype turned up a few times. V gene TRBV6-5 combines with J gene TRBJ2-1; 7 bases align to TRBD1. Looked up from germline, CDR1 is MNHEY and CDR2 is SVGAGI. The CDR3 spans 16 residues. V shed 0 bases and J 5 bases; nucleotides not matched to a gene: 7. Here the CDR3 DNA reads TGTGCCAGCAGTTACTCGGGCCAGGGACAGCACAATGAGCAGTTCTTC. Residues: CASSYSGQGQHNEQFF.